The 13 T cell receptor beta chains listed next were all sequenced from one sample in a study of identical twins. From the 5' RACE reads, TCRdb called clonotypes with MiXCR, one entry per CDR3 protein. The data contain 1.5 million to 2 million distinct CDR3 sequences, roughly a third of them singletons. Sequences were obtained from cord blood. Source of these receptors: a newborn girl in good health.

In its sample, this clonotype was seen a few times. The V gene is TRBV7-2, the J gene TRBJ2-1, with 10 bases aligning to TRBD2. V lost 0 bases to trimming and J lost 0 bases; unmatched junction nucleotides: 8. Germline CDR1 reads SGHTA; CDR2 reads FQGNSA. There are 19 residues in the CDR3. CDR3 in amino acids: CASSLALLAGAFSYNEQFF. The CDR3 DNA follows: TGTGCCAGCAGCTTAGCGCTCCTAGCGGGGGCCTTCTCCTACAATGAGCAGTTCTTC.

The chain combines TRBV4-1 with TRBJ2-3; D tentatively fits TRBD1 or TRBD2 (5 bases each). This CDR3 is 16 amino acids long. Germline V CDR1 and CDR2: MGHRA, YSYEKL. The V end was cut by 8 bases, the J end by 3 bases, with 21 bases between. CDR3 loop: CASQKLRGRFTDTQYF. The CDR3 DNA is TGCGCCAGCCAGAAACTACGGGGCCGGTTTACAGATACGCAGTATTTT.

Notes on this clonotype: A much larger clone differs by one base, so this may be a read error. The chain has TRBV19 and TRBJ1-5, with 9 bases that match TRBD1. CDR3 length: 12 amino acids. With V trimmed by 9 bases and J by 6 bases, 3 bases remained unmatched. Germline-derived CDR1 and CDR2 are LNHDA and SQIVND (reference sequence). The CDR3 bases are TGTGCCAGCACACAGGGGGCTCAGCCCCAGCATTTT. This gives the protein CASTQGAQPQHF.

Turning to this clonotype: A read error may produce the germline difference seen at one junction end. The chain has TRBV27 and TRBJ1-1; D call uncertain. The CDR3 is 13 residues long. Germline lookup yields CDR1 MNHEY and CDR2 SMNVEV (reference sequence). Here the CDR3 reads CASSFRVNTEASF. As DNA, the CDR3 is TGTGCCAGCAGTTTCCGGGTGAACACTGAAGCTTCCTTT.

This clonotype was picked up one time. The chain combines TRBV6-1 with TRBJ2-3; the D is unclear. Between the trimmed V and J ends, which lost 4 bases and 2 bases, there was a span of 16 bases. The CDR3 loop spans 16 amino acids. The germline V gene encodes CDR1 MNHNS and CDR2 SASEGT. The CDR3 coding sequence is TGTGCCAGCAGTGCTGCTAGGTCCCGTTTCACAGATACGCAGTATTTT. It encodes CASSAARSRFTDTQYF.

The sample holds a few counts of this clonotype. The rearrangement links TRBV20-1 to TRBJ2-4; the match to TRBD2 covers 10 bases. Near its end, the DNA agrees better with TRBJ2-7, so the J call may be wrong. CDR1 and CDR2 from the germline V gene are DFQATT and SNEGSKA (reference sequence). The CDR3 sequence is 14 residues long. CDR3 coding DNA: TGCAGTGCTCCAGACACTAGCGGGAACTACGAGCAGTACTTC. Translating gives CSAPDTSGNYEQYF.

This clonotype was seen a few times. The chain has TRBV6-4 and TRBJ2-1; TRBD2 agrees at 12 bases. The CDR3 length is 17 residues. Per the germline V gene, CDR1 is MRHNA and CDR2 is SNTAGT. Trimming took 1 base from V and 6 from J; bases not matched to a gene: 7. This CDR3 is CASSDYFGLAGPNEQFF. The CDR3 region has the DNA TGTGCCAGCAGTGACTACTTCGGACTAGCGGGGCCCAATGAGCAGTTCTTC.

As concerns this clonotype: A read error may account for a junction end that differs from germline. This chain joins TRBV18 and TRBJ2-1; D call uncertain. This CDR3 is built from 13 residues. Germline V gene sequence: CDR1 KGHSH, CDR2 LQKENI. The CDR3 spells CASAPATHHEQFF. The CDR3 bases are TGTGCCAGCGCACCGGCTACGCACCATGAGCAGTTCTTC.

This clonotype came up a few times. The chain employs TRBV24-1 and TRBJ2-1; 11 bases are a match to TRBD2. From germline, CDR1 is KGHDR and CDR2 SFDVKD. The CDR3 runs to 17 residues. Unmatched junction bases numbered 3, after V lost 3 bases and J lost 0 bases. The CDR3 region is CATSDVAGGPSYNEQFF. CDR3 sequence (DNA): TGTGCCACCAGTGATGTAGCGGGAGGGCCCTCCTACAATGAGCAGTTCTTC.

This clonotype was seen more than once but under ten times. The chain recombines TRBV20-1 with TRBJ1-2; D possibly corresponds to TRBD1 (6 bases). This CDR3 has 15 residues. Trimming took 3 bases from V and 4 from J, leaving 18 bases between them. Germline V lookup: CDR1 DFQATT, CDR2 SNEGSKA (reference sequence). The CDR3 DNA follows: TGCAGTGCTAGGTCGATTGGACAGCGTTCCTATGGCTACACCTTC. Translation: CSARSIGQRSYGYTF.

The genes are TRBV4-2 and TRBJ1-5, with 8 bases fitting TRBD1. The trim removed 0 bases at V and 9 bases at J, leaving 7 bases unmatched. The length of the CDR3 is 15 residues. CDR1 LGHNA and CDR2 YNFKEQ come from the germline V gene. The CDR3 DNA sequence: TGTGCCAGCAGCCAAGAACAGGGGGGGTATGGGCCCCAGCATTTT. Translated, it gives CASSQEQGGYGPQHF.

The table lists this clonotype with a few counts. The V and J genes are TRBV3-1 and TRBJ2-7, with D uncertain. CDR3 length: 14 residues. The germline CDR1 and CDR2 sequences are LGHDT and YNNKEL (reference sequence). Trimming left V 1 base short and J 4 bases short, with 11 bases between. The CDR3, as DNA: TGTGCCAGCAGCCAAGCCCCCCAGCAGTACGAGCAGTACTTC. Protein sequence: CASSQAPQQYEQYF.

The V and J genes are TRBV12-3 or TRBV12-4 and TRBJ1-4, with D perhaps matching TRBD1 (5 bases). This CDR3 is 12 amino acids long. V was pared by 7 bases and J by 8 bases, with 11 bases between. The chain's CDR3 is CASTWWGEKLFF. Here the CDR3 DNA reads TGTGCCAGCACCTGGTGGGGGGAAAAACTGTTTTTT.